This TCR beta chain was retrieved from a study of cytomegalovirus exposure and HLA in healthy donors. At collection, donors were nominally healthy, but unrecorded immune exposures were probable. Trimming stripped 0 bases from V and 4 bases from J, with 12 bases between. The CDR3 runs to 16 residues. The germline CDR1 and CDR2 sequences are MNHNS and SASEGT. Both 60 Vbeta primers and 13 Jbeta primers went into the PCR. The protocol was immunoSEQ multiplex PCR, while the TCRdb copy is restricted to in-frame clones and leaves out a portion. The sample lists around 190,000 clones, under 80% occurring once.

This sequence was found in a man aged 25 to 45 in good health and CMV-seropositive. Sequences were obtained from PBMCs. The gene calls are TRBV6-1 and TRBJ2-2; possible D gene TRBD2, 7 bases. The CDR3 here is CASSEAGGGFTGELFF. CDR3 sequence (DNA): TGTGCCAGCAGTGAAGCGGGAGGGGGTTTCACCGGGGAGCTGTTTTTT.